The 9 T cell receptor beta chains below come from one sample, sequenced in a study of blood T cell repertoires in COVID-19. Assay: immunoSEQ multiplex PCR; the TCRdb copy retains only in-frame clones and omits some. This table holds over 50,000 clones, 86% found once. Sequencing was performed on peripheral blood. Receptors were obtained from a man in his 70s with active COVID-19.

This clone has only a few counts. The V and J genes are TRBV5-4 and TRBJ1-5; 8 nucleotides line up with TRBD1. This CDR3 comprises 15 residues. With V trimmed by 0 bases and J by 5 bases, 4 bases remained unmatched. Germline lookup yields CDR1 SGHNT and CDR2 YYREEE (reference sequence). CDR3 sequence: CASSLDQGAHQPQHF. The CDR3 DNA is TGTGCCAGCAGCTTGGATCAGGGGGCGCATCAGCCCCAGCATTTT. The full variable domain, completed using reference TRBV5-4 and TRBJ1-5, is ETGVTQSPTHLIKTRGQQVTLRCSSQSGHNTVSWYQQALGQGPQFIFQYYREEENGRGNFPPRFSGLQFPNYSSELNVNALELDDSALYLCASSLDQGAHQPQHFGDGTRLSIL.

In its sample, this clone was seen a few times. The rearrangement links TRBV7-3 to TRBJ1-2, with D possibly TRBD1 on 5 matching bases. Trimming removed 5 bases from V and 8 bases from J, with 15 bases in between. The CDR3 is 13 residues long. Germline values: CDR1 SGHTA, CDR2 FQGTGA. The CDR3 region is CASSPPGGEGYTF. CDR3 sequence (DNA): TGTGCCAGCAGCCCCCCTGGAGGGGAGGGCTACACCTTC. Supplemented by reference TRBV7-3 and TRBJ1-2, the full variable domain reads GAGVSQTPSNKVTEKGKYVELRCDPISGHTALYWYRQSLGQGPEFLIYFQGTGAADDSGLPNDRFFAVRPEGSVSTLKIQRTERGDSAVYLCASSPPGGEGYTFGSGTRLTVV.

The V and J genes are TRBV15 and TRBJ2-7, with 7 positions matching TRBD2. V gave up 6 bases and J gave up 0 bases; unmatched junction bases: 2. Germline loops: CDR1 LNHNV, CDR2 YYDKDF (reference sequence). This CDR3 comprises 13 residues. Written as DNA, the CDR3 is TGTGCCACCAGGCGCGGGAGCTCCTACGAGCAGTACTTC. It encodes CATRRGSSYEQYF.

This chain uses TRBV9 with TRBJ2-1, with D maybe TRBD2 (6 bases). The CDR3 runs to 16 residues. Germline-derived CDR1 and CDR2 are SGDLS and YYNGEE. Trimming removed 4 bases from V and 5 bases from J, with 19 bases in between. DNA of the CDR3: TGTGCCAGCAGCACCCAAGCAAGCGGGTCACACAATGAGCAGTTCTTC. It codes for CASSTQASGSHNEQFF.

The rearrangement links TRBV9 to TRBJ1-1; TRBD1 aligns across 9 bases. Germline CDR1 and CDR2: SGDLS and YYNGEE. The CDR3 consists of 13 residues. Trimming took 3 bases from V and 5 from J; bases not matched to a gene: 2. The CDR3 protein is CASSGTGVTEAFF. For the CDR3, the DNA is TGTGCCAGCAGCGGGACAGGGGTTACTGAAGCTTTCTTT.

This chain links TRBV7-6 with TRBJ2-1; 7 bases fit TRBD1. CDR1 and CDR2 (germline): SGHVS, FNYEAQ. V gave up 0 bases and J gave up 5 bases; unmatched junction bases: 7. The CDR3 totals 16 residues. In DNA form, the CDR3 reads TGTGCCAGCAGCTTAGCCTCCCAGGGGGATAACAATGAGCAGTTCTTC. This translates into CASSLASQGDNNEQFF.

This clone was detected a few times. The chain employs TRBV11-2 and TRBJ1-2, with 7 bases lining up with TRBD1. Trimming removed 1 base from V and 8 bases from J; junction bases left unmatched: 10. Germline V gene sequence: CDR1 SGHAT, CDR2 FQNNGV. CDR3 length: 15 residues. CDR3 nucleotides: TGTGCCAGCAGCTTAGGAGGGGGCGCGACTCGGGGCTACACCTTC. Translating it yields CASSLGGGATRGYTF.

This clone came up a few times. The J gene is TRBJ2-3, the V gene TRBV6-5, with D possibly TRBD2 on 6 matching bases. V was shortened by 4 bases and J by 2 bases, with 13 bases between the two germline ends. Germline V gene sequence: CDR1 MNHEY, CDR2 SVGAGI. The CDR3 runs 15 residues. The CDR3 here is CASSSLGTATDTQYF. Written as DNA, the CDR3 is TGTGCCAGCAGTTCCCTCGGGACTGCCACAGATACGCAGTATTTT.

This chain joins TRBV3-1 (or the pseudogene TRBV3-2) and TRBJ2-2; 7 bases are shared with TRBD1. V was clipped by 3 bases and J by 5 bases; unmatched bases: 9. CDR3 size: 16 residues. Per the germline V gene, CDR1 is LGHDT and CDR2 is YNNKEL (reference sequence). DNA of the CDR3: TGTGCCAGCAGCCATCCCCAGGGACAGAAGACCGGGGAGCTGTTTTTT. This translates into CASSHPQGQKTGELFF.